Sequencing of this T cell receptor (beta chain) was carried out in a study of OX40 agonist ivuxolimab in advanced cancers. Overall study findings and caveats: Clonal expansion by week 6 occurred in CD4+ and CD8+ blood T cells (at 0.1 to 3.0 mg/kg).

As for this clone: Its specificity is not known.

The V end lost 5 bases, the J end lost 2 bases, and 11 bases lay between the germline ends. The germline CDR1 and CDR2 sequences are MDHEN and SYDVKM. This CDR3 has 14 residues. Some clones are missing from TCRdb's copy, which holds only in-frame ones; the method was immunoSEQ multiplex PCR. The sample carries approximately 90,000 clones, about 85% recorded once. This receptor was identified in an adult with an advanced solid tumor such as melanoma, head and neck, liver or kidney cancer. The rearrangement links TRBV28 to TRBJ2-3; D gene unclear. The material was CD4+ or CD8+ T cells sorted from blood, obtained in a trial of the OX40 agonist ivuxolimab. The CDR3 sequence is CASSPPEITDTQYF. CDR3 DNA sequence: TGTGCCAGCAGTCCTCCCGAGATCACAGATACGCAGTATTTT.